The 14 T cell receptor beta chains below come from one sample, sequenced in a study of CD8+CD57+ T cells in acquired aplastic anemia. TCR beta VDJ and CDR3 were profiled, and genomic DNA was the template. MiXCR, run by TCRdb on the reads, gives a single entry per CDR3 protein. The sample consists of about 220,000 distinct CDR3 sequences, approximately 35% of them appearing once. Sequenced sample: sorted CD4+, CD8+, or CD8+CD57+ T cells (not recorded which) from PBMCs. The receptor set was obtained from a human donor in good health, serving as a control.

This chain joins TRBV19 and TRBJ1-6; D unclear. Trimming stripped 6 bases from V and 5 bases from J, with 2 bases between. Germline V lookup: CDR1 LNHDA, CDR2 SQIVND (reference sequence). This CDR3 spans 11 amino acids. As DNA, the CDR3 is TGTGCCAGTAGCCATAATTCACCCCTCCACTTT. Protein sequence: CASSHNSPLHF. The variable domain in full, completed from reference TRBV19 and TRBJ1-6, reads DGGITQSPKYLFRKEGQNVTLSCEQNLNHDAMYWYRQDPGQGLRLIYYSQIVNDFQKGDIAEGYSVSREKKESFPLTVTSAQKNPTAFYLCASSHNSPLHFGNGTRLTVT.

As for this clonotype: This may arise from a read error, as a much more abundant clone is one base away. The chain combines TRBV19 with TRBJ1-6; D is possibly TRBD1 (5 bases). Trimming removed 3 bases at V and 10 bases at J, with 19 bases between. The CDR3 covers 16 residues. Germline CDR1 and CDR2: LNHDA and SQIVND (reference sequence). As DNA, the CDR3 is TGTGCCAGTAGTATCTCGGGCGACGGGGGGTGGTCACCCCTCCACTTT. Its translation is CASSISGDGGWSPLHF.

The table lists this clonotype with many counts. This rearrangement joins TRBV7-2 to TRBJ2-7; D remains ambiguous. Germline V gene lookup returns CDR1 SGHTA and CDR2 FQGNSA. The CDR3 extends over 13 amino acids. The V end lost 3 bases, the J end lost 1 base, and 7 bases lay between the germline ends. CDR3 loop: CASSLTSSYEQYF. The CDR3 region has the DNA TGTGCCAGCAGCTTGACCTCATCCTACGAGCAGTACTTC.

This clonotype has just a few counts. This chain uses TRBV20-1 with TRBJ1-1; the match to TRBD1 covers 9 bases. CDR3 length: 17 amino acids. V trimming: 0 bases; J trimming: 7 bases; junction bases outside the gene matches: 15. The germline gives CDR1 DFQATT, CDR2 SNEGSKA (reference sequence). The CDR3 bases are TGCAGTGCTAGAGATATGGGAGGACAGGGGAGACTGGGTGAAGCTTTCTTT. Its protein product is CSARDMGGQGRLGEAFF.

This clonotype came up many times. This sequence joins TRBV7-2 and TRBJ1-5, with 8 bases fitting TRBD1. The CDR3 loop spans 19 amino acids. V gave up 2 bases and J gave up 1 base; unmatched junction bases: 13. The germline gives CDR1 SGHTA, CDR2 FQGNSA. The CDR3 loop reads CASSLRPETGGVSNQPQHF. CDR3 DNA sequence: TGTGCCAGCAGCTTACGACCTGAAACAGGGGGAGTAAGCAATCAGCCCCAGCATTTT. Supplemented by reference TRBV7-2 and TRBJ1-5, the full variable domain reads GAGVSQSPSNKVTEKGKDVELRCDPISGHTALYWYRQSLGQGLEFLIYFQGNSAPDKSGLPSDRFSAERTGGSVSTLTIQRTQQEDSAVYLCASSLRPETGGVSNQPQHFGDGTRLSIL.

This clonotype was found a few times. This sequence joins TRBV2 and TRBJ2-7; the D is unclear. CDR3 length: 13 residues. Trimming took 1 base from V and 0 from J, leaving 4 bases between them. Per the germline V gene, CDR1 is SNHLY and CDR2 is FYNNEI. The CDR3 region is CASSEGASYEQYF. The CDR3 nucleotides are TGTGCCAGCAGTGAAGGAGCCTCCTACGAGCAGTACTTC.

The sample holds many counts of this clonotype. The chain links TRBV5-1 to TRBJ2-5; 10 bases are shared with TRBD1. CDR3 length equals 13 residues. Germline-derived CDR1 and CDR2 are SGHRS and YFSETQ. V lost 7 bases, J lost 2 bases, and 2 bases stayed unmatched. CDR3 bases: TGCGCCAGCGCGGGACAGGGGCAAGAGACCCAGTACTTC. It specifies CASAGQGQETQYF.

In its sample, this clonotype was seen many times. The chain has TRBV6-5 and TRBJ1-2; 8 nucleotides align to TRBD1. This CDR3 contains 14 residues. J gave up 8 bases and V 2 bases, and 7 bases lay outside the gene matches. Germline CDR1 and CDR2: MNHEY and SVGAGI. CDR3 bases: TGTGCCAGCAGTTACACCTCAGGGGGCCCGGGCTACACCTTC. Translated, it gives CASSYTSGGPGYTF.

The CDR3 DNA reads TGTGCCAGCAGTGCAGGACTAGCGGGAGGTCTGGAGACCCAGTACTTC. Protein sequence: CASSAGLAGGLETQYF. This sequence joins TRBV2 and TRBJ2-5, with 14 nucleotides matching TRBD2. Trimming took 4 bases from V and 5 from J; bases not matched to a gene: 6. CDR3 length equals 16 residues. CDR1 and CDR2 from the germline V gene are SNHLY and FYNNEI.

This clonotype was counted many times. As DNA, the CDR3 is TGTGCCAGCAGCCCCGGGACGGACTCCTACGAGCAGTACTTC. Protein product: CASSPGTDSYEQYF. The chain carries TRBV2 and TRBJ2-7; D tentatively reads TRBD1 or TRBD2 (5 bases each). The CDR3 is made up of 14 amino acids. Germline V gene sequence: CDR1 SNHLY, CDR2 FYNNEI. Trimming removed 6 bases at V and 0 bases at J, with 12 bases between.

The chain couples TRBV18 to TRBJ1-4, with 8 bases matching TRBD1. The CDR3 contains 14 residues. V was pared by 6 bases and J by 3 bases, with 3 bases of the junction left unmatched. Germline V lookup: CDR1 KGHSH, CDR2 LQKENI. The CDR3 DNA reads as TGTGCCAGCTCTGGGGACAGGTCTAATGAAAAACTGTTTTTT. Translating gives CASSGDRSNEKLFF.

The J gene is TRBJ1-4, the V gene TRBV25-1; D gene uncertain. CDR3 length equals 14 residues. Germline loops: CDR1 MGHDK, CDR2 SYGVNS. V was trimmed by 2 bases and J by 5 bases, leaving 9 bases between them. CDR3 region: CASSEMANNEKLFF. The CDR3 nucleotides read TGTGCCAGCAGTGAAATGGCCAACAATGAAAAACTGTTTTTT.

At least ten counts were recorded for this clonotype. This chain joins TRBV4-1 and TRBJ1-2; 7 nucleotides align to TRBD1. The CDR3 is made up of 14 amino acids. V shed 0 bases and J 8 bases; nucleotides not matched to a gene: 6. Germline V gene sequence: CDR1 MGHRA, CDR2 YSYEKL. CDR3 DNA: TGCGCCAGCAGCCAAGAGGGGGGACAGTTAGGCTACACCTTC. It translates to CASSQEGGQLGYTF.

V and J are TRBV10-1 and TRBJ2-7; D not resolved. Germline assignment: CDR1 WNHNN and CDR2 SYGVQD (reference sequence). The CDR3 contains 16 residues. V was cut by 2 bases and J by 3 bases, with 17 bases left in between. CDR3 residues: CASSEGPRTASYEQYF. The CDR3 coding sequence is TGCGCCAGCAGTGAGGGACCTCGGACGGCCAGCTACGAGCAGTACTTC.